This T cell receptor (beta chain) derives from a study of Ad26.COV2.S vaccination and SARS-CoV-2 variants. Treatment denoted: some 19 received Ad26.COV2.S at low or high dose, single or two shots; several received placebo; per-sample allocation not given. At day 63 after the first vaccine or placebo injection, samples were drawn. Method: immunoSEQ multiplex PCR; TCRdb's copy keeps in-frame clones and lacks some. The sample lists approximately 400,000 clones; 85% were seen once. The V and J ends lost 5 bases and 3 bases respectively, with 11 bases between them. Germline CDR1 MRHNA, CDR2 SNTAGT. The CDR3 runs 14 residues. This clone has a count of ten or more.

The sequence derives from a person between 18 and 65 years old who received the Ad26.COV2.S COVID-19 vaccine or a placebo. The chain links TRBV6-4 to TRBJ2-1; TRBD1 might be the D (5 bases). This material consisted of peripheral blood, taken in a trial of Ad26.COV2.S vaccine versus placebo. The DNA of the CDR3 is TGTGCCAGCAGTTCGACAGCCGACTACAATGAGCAGTTCTTC. Translated: CASSSTADYNEQFF.